The rows below give T cell receptor beta chains drawn from one sample of a study of cytomegalovirus exposure and HLA in healthy donors. The assay was immunoSEQ multiplex PCR, and TCRdb's table has in-frame clones only and misses some. The sample lists over 150,000 clones; about nine tenths were seen once. The sample taken for sequencing was PBMCs. These receptors were obtained from a man in his late teens or twenties in good health and CMV-seropositive. Both conserved end residues are part of each CDR3.

CDR3 protein	V gene	J gene
CARSMGQGIAGGYNEQFF	TRBV12-5	TRBJ2-1
CASKPGQTNGYTF	TRBV7-2	TRBJ1-2
CASSTPGQASNQPQHF	TRBV19	TRBJ1-5
CASSLFGRRTKVREQFF	TRBV7-9	TRBJ2-1
CASSVQNNYGYTF	TRBV2	TRBJ1-2
CASSMQGLAGARSSYNEQFF	TRBV19	TRBJ2-1
CGGQGFDEQYF	TRBV20-1	TRBJ2-7
CASSFGLGDGEQFF	TRBV5-4	TRBJ2-1
CASRKGPAGNTIYF	TRBV6-1	TRBJ1-3
CSVGPGQNLYEQYF	TRBV29-1	TRBJ2-7
CASSLGLAGETQYF	TRBV7-6	TRBJ2-5
CSVYGRTGIGYTF	TRBV29-1	TRBJ1-2
CASRTPGTDYEQYF	TRBV6-5	TRBJ2-7
CASSSSGTGPYEQYF	TRBV28	TRBJ2-7
CASSGQLNTEAFF	TRBV19	TRBJ1-1
CASSEGQGPSYEQYF	TRBV10-1	TRBJ2-7
CASSRGTGEETQYF	TRBV7-7	TRBJ2-5
CASRDLAGAGELFF	TRBV6-5	TRBJ2-2
CASSFSGGNEQFF	TRBV27	TRBJ2-1
CASTDMGAASNQPQHF	TRBV19	TRBJ1-5
CASSLLYRTSGRYNEQFF	TRBV7-8	TRBJ2-1
CASSGRGHEAFF	TRBV19	TRBJ1-1
CASSQEQDSFQETQYF	TRBV4-1	TRBJ2-5
CASSGTSELSYEQYF	TRBV7-9	TRBJ2-7